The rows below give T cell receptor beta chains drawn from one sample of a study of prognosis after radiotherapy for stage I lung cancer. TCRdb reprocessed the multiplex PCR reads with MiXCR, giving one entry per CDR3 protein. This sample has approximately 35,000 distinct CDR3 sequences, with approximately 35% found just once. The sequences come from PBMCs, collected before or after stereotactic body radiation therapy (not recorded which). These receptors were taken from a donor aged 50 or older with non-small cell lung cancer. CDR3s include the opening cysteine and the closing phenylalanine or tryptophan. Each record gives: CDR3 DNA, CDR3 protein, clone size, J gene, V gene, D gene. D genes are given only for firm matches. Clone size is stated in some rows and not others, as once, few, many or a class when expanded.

cdr3_nt: TGTGCCAGCAGCCACGACTTGGGCTACGAGCAGTACTTC
cdr3_aa: CASSHDLGYEQYF
clone_size: -
j_call: TRBJ2-7
v_call: TRBV6-1
d_call: -

cdr3_nt: TGTGCCAGCAGCTTAGCTTCCGGGACAGGGGGCCACGAGCAGTACTTC
cdr3_aa: CASSLASGTGGHEQYF
clone_size: many
j_call: TRBJ2-7
v_call: TRBV7-9
d_call: TRBD1

cdr3_nt: TGTGCCAGCAGTCCTAACAGAAATTACGAGCAGTACTTC
cdr3_aa: CASSPNRNYEQYF
clone_size: -
j_call: TRBJ2-7
v_call: TRBV6-1
d_call: -

cdr3_nt: TGTGCCAGTAGTATAGTCGGACAGGATACTAACTATGGCTACACCTTC
cdr3_aa: CASSIVGQDTNYGYTF
clone_size: many
j_call: TRBJ1-2
v_call: TRBV19
d_call: TRBD1

cdr3_nt: TGTGCCAGTAGTCGTGTTAACACTGAAGCTTTCTTT
cdr3_aa: CASSRVNTEAFF
clone_size: many
j_call: TRBJ1-1
v_call: TRBV19
d_call: -

cdr3_nt: TGCAGTGCTAGAGCCCTCAGAAGGGTGGTCGAGGGCTATGGCTACACCTTC
cdr3_aa: CSARALRRVVEGYGYTF
clone_size: -
j_call: TRBJ1-2
v_call: TRBV20-1
d_call: -

cdr3_nt: TGTGCCAGCAGTTTCGCGACAGGGGTCCTGAAGGACACCGTGGAGCTGTTTTTT
cdr3_aa: CASSFATGVLKDTVELFF
clone_size: -
j_call: TRBJ2-2
v_call: TRBV28
d_call: TRBD1

cdr3_nt: TGTGCCAGCAGCCTCTATAGGGGGCAGCCCCAGCATTTT
cdr3_aa: CASSLYRGQPQHF
clone_size: many
j_call: TRBJ1-5
v_call: TRBV3-1
d_call: -

cdr3_nt: TGTGCCAGTAATAATAGGGGACCCTACAATGAGCAGTTCTTC
cdr3_aa: CASNNRGPYNEQFF
clone_size: -
j_call: TRBJ2-1
v_call: TRBV19
d_call: -

cdr3_nt: TGTGCCTGCAGCCACCGCGGGGGGCAGAACACTGAAGCTTTCTTT
cdr3_aa: CACSHRGGQNTEAFF
clone_size: once
j_call: TRBJ1-1
v_call: TRBV7-2
d_call: -

cdr3_nt: TGTGCCAGCAGCCACGACCGCCCGAACACCGGGGAGCTGTTTTTT
cdr3_aa: CASSHDRPNTGELFF
clone_size: many
j_call: TRBJ2-2
v_call: TRBV14
d_call: -

cdr3_nt: TGTGCCAGTAGTATTGGACAGGGAGGAAACTATGGCTACACCTTC
cdr3_aa: CASSIGQGGNYGYTF
clone_size: many
j_call: TRBJ1-2
v_call: TRBV19
d_call: TRBD1

cdr3_nt: TGTGCCAGCCACGACCCGGGACAGGGGGCTAGAGAGCAGTACTTC
cdr3_aa: CASHDPGQGAREQYF
clone_size: once
j_call: TRBJ2-7
v_call: TRBV6-2/TRBV6-3
d_call: TRBD1

cdr3_nt: TGTGCCACCCCGGCTCGACAGGGGGCGGGTCCGTGTCAGGCGGGGTGCTACACCTTC
cdr3_aa: CATPARQGAGPCQAGCYTF
clone_size: few
j_call: TRBJ1-2
v_call: TRBV6-1
d_call: TRBD1

cdr3_nt: TGTGCCAGCAGCTTGGCCCTTCTGGGGGAGCAGTTCTTC
cdr3_aa: CASSLALLGEQFF
clone_size: many
j_call: TRBJ2-1
v_call: TRBV5-5
d_call: -

cdr3_nt: TGTGCCAGCAGTTACTTTGCCCCGGACAGGGGCTCATCTTGGACCAACGTCCTGACTTTC
cdr3_aa: CASSYFAPDRGSSWTNVLTF
clone_size: -
j_call: TRBJ2-6
v_call: TRBV6-5
d_call: TRBD1

cdr3_nt: TGTGCCAGCAGCGTAGACCAGGGAAGGCATGAAAAACTGTTTTTT
cdr3_aa: CASSVDQGRHEKLFF
clone_size: many
j_call: TRBJ1-4
v_call: TRBV9
d_call: -

cdr3_nt: TGTGCCAGCCGTCGAGCTAGCGGGGTCAATGAAAACATTCAGTACTTC
cdr3_aa: CASRRASGVNENIQYF
clone_size: -
j_call: TRBJ2-4
v_call: TRBV6-1
d_call: TRBD2

cdr3_nt: TGTGCCAGCAGTGAGCAGGGTCCTGGAAACACCATATATTTT
cdr3_aa: CASSEQGPGNTIYF
clone_size: once
j_call: TRBJ1-3
v_call: TRBV2
d_call: -

cdr3_nt: TGTGCCAGCAGTCCGCGGGGGCTAGCGGGGGGGGTTAGATACAATGAGCAGTTCTTC
cdr3_aa: CASSPRGLAGGVRYNEQFF
clone_size: -
j_call: TRBJ2-1
v_call: TRBV12-3/TRBV12-4
d_call: TRBD2

cdr3_nt: TGTGCCAGCAGCCCCAAACTAGCGGGGGGGCCCACAGATACGCAGTATTTT
cdr3_aa: CASSPKLAGGPTDTQYF
clone_size: many
j_call: TRBJ2-3
v_call: TRBV7-2
d_call: TRBD2

cdr3_nt: TGTGCCAGCAGGGTCCTTGGAGGGTGCGAGCAGTACTTC
cdr3_aa: CASRVLGGCEQYF
clone_size: -
j_call: TRBJ2-7
v_call: TRBV12-3/TRBV12-4
d_call: -

cdr3_nt: TGTGCCAGCAGTGTCACTAGCGGGAGTAATGGTGAGCAGTTCTTC
cdr3_aa: CASSVTSGSNGEQFF
clone_size: -
j_call: TRBJ2-1
v_call: TRBV6-2/TRBV6-3
d_call: TRBD2

cdr3_nt: TGTGCCTCCGCCCTAGCGCGGAGAAGATTGCGCGAGCAGTACTTC
cdr3_aa: CASALARRRLREQYF
clone_size: -
j_call: TRBJ2-7
v_call: TRBV24-1
d_call: -

cdr3_nt: TGCGCCAGCAGTAGGCAGGGGGCGAGGAGCACCTTGGAGCTGTTTTTT
cdr3_aa: CASSRQGARSTLELFF
clone_size: -
j_call: TRBJ2-2
v_call: TRBV5-1
d_call: TRBD1

cdr3_nt: TGTGCCAGCATAGAAATAAGAGGAGTCGCGGGACAGGTAGAAAATAACTATGGCTACACCTTC
cdr3_aa: CASIEIRGVAGQVENNYGYTF
clone_size: once
j_call: TRBJ1-2
v_call: TRBV6-2/TRBV6-3
d_call: TRBD1

cdr3_nt: TGCAGTGCTAGAGGGTCGCAGGGGGCTAGCACAGATACGCAGTATTTT
cdr3_aa: CSARGSQGASTDTQYF
clone_size: many
j_call: TRBJ2-3
v_call: TRBV20-1
d_call: TRBD1

cdr3_nt: TGTGCCAGTAGTAGGACACCGAACACCGGGGAGCTGTTTTTT
cdr3_aa: CASSRTPNTGELFF
clone_size: many
j_call: TRBJ2-2
v_call: TRBV19
d_call: -

cdr3_nt: TGTGCCAGCTCGTCCACCACAGGGGCAGATACGCAGTATTTT
cdr3_aa: CASSSTTGADTQYF
clone_size: many
j_call: TRBJ2-3
v_call: TRBV18
d_call: TRBD1

cdr3_nt: TGTGCCAGCAGCTTAGAAGGGGGAGGGGGATCACCCCTCCACTTT
cdr3_aa: CASSLEGGGGSPLHF
clone_size: many
j_call: TRBJ1-6
v_call: TRBV7-9
d_call: -

cdr3_nt: TGTGCCAGCAGCTTGGGGGGTTCGGGTTTTGAGACCCAGTACTTC
cdr3_aa: CASSLGGSGFETQYF
clone_size: -
j_call: TRBJ2-5
v_call: TRBV5-4
d_call: -

cdr3_nt: TGTGCCAGCAGCCCGAGTCGGACAGGGGCGTTTGGCTACACCTTC
cdr3_aa: CASSPSRTGAFGYTF
clone_size: many
j_call: TRBJ1-2
v_call: TRBV3-1
d_call: TRBD1

cdr3_nt: TGTGCCAGCACTGAAGCTAACTATGGCTACACCTTC
cdr3_aa: CASTEANYGYTF
clone_size: many
j_call: TRBJ1-2
v_call: TRBV6-1
d_call: -

cdr3_nt: TGTGCCAGCAGCTTAGGACGTTTCGATGAGCAGTTCTTC
cdr3_aa: CASSLGRFDEQFF
clone_size: -
j_call: TRBJ2-1
v_call: TRBV11-3
d_call: -

cdr3_nt: TGTGCCAGCAGCCCGCTTCCCCCCGAGCAGTACTTC
cdr3_aa: CASSPLPPEQYF
clone_size: many
j_call: TRBJ2-7
v_call: TRBV6-1
d_call: -

cdr3_nt: TGCAGTGCTTGGCCTAGCGGGAACAATGAGCAGTTCTTC
cdr3_aa: CSAWPSGNNEQFF
clone_size: many
j_call: TRBJ2-1
v_call: TRBV20-1
d_call: TRBD2

cdr3_nt: TGCAGTGCCAGGGGCGGGGTCCTAGCCAAAAACATTCAGTACTTC
cdr3_aa: CSARGGVLAKNIQYF
clone_size: -
j_call: TRBJ2-4
v_call: TRBV20-1
d_call: -

cdr3_nt: TGTGCCAGCAGTCATCCGGGACTAGCGGCCTACGAGCAGTACTTC
cdr3_aa: CASSHPGLAAYEQYF
clone_size: many
j_call: TRBJ2-7
v_call: TRBV6-1
d_call: TRBD2

cdr3_nt: TGTGCCAGCAGCGTAGTTAGTGGGCCGGATGATGGCTACACCTTC
cdr3_aa: CASSVVSGPDDGYTF
clone_size: many
j_call: TRBJ1-2
v_call: TRBV9
d_call: -

cdr3_nt: TGTGCCAGCAGCTTAGGGGACAAAATCCAGTATTTT
cdr3_aa: CASSLGDKIQYF
clone_size: many
j_call: TRBJ2-3
v_call: TRBV5-4
d_call: -

cdr3_nt: TGTGCCACCAGTGATTCCCTATCCTGGACAGATAGCACAGATACGCAGTATTTT
cdr3_aa: CATSDSLSWTDSTDTQYF
clone_size: many
j_call: TRBJ2-3
v_call: TRBV24-1
d_call: -

cdr3_nt: TGTGCCCACGCCTCCGGACAGTCTGAAGCTTTCTTT
cdr3_aa: CAHASGQSEAFF
clone_size: many
j_call: TRBJ1-1
v_call: TRBV6-1
d_call: -

cdr3_nt: TGTGCCAGCAGTAGCAGGACGGCGGGGGGGACCTACGAGCAGTACTTC
cdr3_aa: CASSSRTAGGTYEQYF
clone_size: -
j_call: TRBJ2-7
v_call: TRBV6-1
d_call: TRBD2

cdr3_nt: TGTGCCAGCATCCCCCTGGCCGTCGGGAAAAATTCACCCCTCCACTTT
cdr3_aa: CASIPLAVGKNSPLHF
clone_size: -
j_call: TRBJ1-6
v_call: TRBV6-1
d_call: -

cdr3_nt: TGTGCCAGTCGCGGTTCCTCTGGAAACACCATATATTTT
cdr3_aa: CASRGSSGNTIYF
clone_size: many
j_call: TRBJ1-3
v_call: TRBV19
d_call: -

cdr3_nt: TGCGCCAGCAGCTCGGGACTCCTTAGCACAGATACGCAGTATTTT
cdr3_aa: CASSSGLLSTDTQYF
clone_size: many
j_call: TRBJ2-3
v_call: TRBV5-1
d_call: -

cdr3_nt: TGTGCCAGCAGTTCCCCGGGACAGGGCCTCAATCAGCCCCAGCATTTT
cdr3_aa: CASSSPGQGLNQPQHF
clone_size: many
j_call: TRBJ1-5
v_call: TRBV6-9
d_call: TRBD1

cdr3_nt: TGCAGTGCTAGAGATCGTCCGGGACAGCTAGGAGAGACCCAGTACTTC
cdr3_aa: CSARDRPGQLGETQYF
clone_size: many
j_call: TRBJ2-5
v_call: TRBV20-1
d_call: TRBD1

cdr3_nt: TGTGCCAGCAGCAGCGTCGGGGGCAGGGATAGAGCTAATGAAAAACTGTTTTTT
cdr3_aa: CASSSVGGRDRANEKLFF
clone_size: many
j_call: TRBJ1-4
v_call: TRBV7-9
d_call: -

cdr3_nt: TGTGCCAGCAGCGGGGGGGACACGAACACTGAAGCTTTCTTT
cdr3_aa: CASSGGDTNTEAFF
clone_size: -
j_call: TRBJ1-1
v_call: TRBV6-1
d_call: -